Each of the 26 T cell receptor beta chains below was sequenced from the same sample in a study of somatic mutations in cytotoxic T cells in rheumatoid arthritis. TCRdb's copy holds only in-frame clones and misses some; the assay was immunoSEQ multiplex PCR. The sample consists of approximately 15,000 clones, about 77% of them appearing once. Sequencing used CD8+ T cells sorted from blood. Receptors were obtained from an adult with rheumatoid arthritis.

This clone has more than one count but fewer than ten. J is TRBJ2-3 and V is TRBV19; the match to TRBD2 covers 12 bases. The V segment lost 9 bases and the J segment 3 bases; nucleotides outside the gene matches: 4. Germline CDR1 and CDR2: LNHDA and SQIVND (reference sequence). The CDR3 loop spans 14 amino acids. The CDR3 coding sequence is TGTGCCAGCCGACTAGCGGGAGCAACAGATACGCAGTATTTT. Its translation is CASRLAGATDTQYF.

The sample holds a few counts of this clone. For the CDR3, the DNA is TGCGCCAGCAGCCAGCAGACAGAATACGAGCAGTACTTC. Amino acids: CASSQQTEYEQYF. The chain couples TRBV4-1 to TRBJ2-7; D might be TRBD1 (5 bases). Germline V CDR1 and CDR2: MGHRA, YSYEKL. There are 13 residues in the CDR3. The V end lost 3 bases, the J end lost 4 bases, and 10 bases lay between the germline ends.

The chain carries TRBV19 and TRBJ2-1; the D gene is possibly TRBD2 (6 bases). The V gene's germline CDR1 is LNHDA and CDR2 SQIVND (reference sequence). V was clipped by 0 bases and J by 7 bases, with 16 bases between them. The CDR3 runs 16 residues. The CDR3 DNA reads as TGTGCCAGTAGTATAGACGCCGGGACTCTTTGGAATGAGCAGTTCTTC. Residues: CASSIDAGTLWNEQFF.

This clone has a handful of counts. J is TRBJ1-5 and V is TRBV28, with D perhaps matching TRBD1 (5 bases). Germline CDR1 and CDR2: MDHEN and SYDVKM. V was cut by 3 bases and J by 3 bases, with 9 bases left in between. The CDR3 consists of 14 residues. The CDR3 DNA sequence: TGTGCCAGCAGTTTGTGGGGCTACAATCAGCCCCAGCATTTT. Translated: CASSLWGYNQPQHF.

The V gene is TRBV27, the J gene TRBJ2-7; D may be TRBD2 (6 bases). Germline lookup yields CDR1 MNHEY and CDR2 SMNVEV (reference sequence). The CDR3 totals 16 residues. The germline V and J ends were trimmed by 5 bases and 4 bases, with 21 bases remaining between them. Here the CDR3 DNA reads TGTGCCAGCAGTGGCCTTGAGAGCGGGCCGGGGTACGAGCAGTACTTC. Its translation: CASSGLESGPGYEQYF.

The rearrangement uses TRBV11-2 and TRBJ2-3; tentatively, D is TRBD2 (5 bases). CDR3 size: 19 residues. Trimming shortened V by 1 base and J by 6 bases, and 26 bases separated the two germline ends. Germline CDR1 is SGHAT and CDR2 is FQNNGV. The CDR3 DNA follows: TGTGCCAGCAGCTTAGGAGGGAGACTACAGTACTCCGGTTTGGATACGCAGTATTTT. Translating it yields CASSLGGRLQYSGLDTQYF.

This clone showed up just a few times. This chain connects TRBV6-1 to TRBJ1-1; no definite D call. This CDR3 has 14 amino acids. The germline gives CDR1 MNHNS, CDR2 SASEGT. V was trimmed by 1 base and J by 1 base, leaving 7 bases between them. The CDR3 is CASSEGAGNTEAFF. Here the CDR3 DNA reads TGTGCCAGCAGTGAAGGGGCGGGGAACACTGAAGCTTTCTTT.

The rearrangement joins TRBV10-2 to TRBJ2-7, with D perhaps matching TRBD2 (7 bases). CDR3 size: 14 residues. Germline lookup yields CDR1 WSHSY and CDR2 SAAADI. Between the trimmed V and J ends, which lost 2 bases and 4 bases, there was a span of 12 bases. The chain's CDR3 is CASSEPGGHYEQYF. Here the CDR3 DNA reads TGCGCCAGCAGTGAGCCGGGGGGCCATTACGAGCAGTACTTC.

This clone was detected a few times. The chain carries TRBV5-4 and TRBJ1-1; D is unresolved. Between the trimmed V and J ends, which lost 0 bases and 7 bases, there was a span of 7 bases. This CDR3 comprises 12 residues. Germline lookup yields CDR1 SGHNT and CDR2 YYREEE (reference sequence). For the CDR3, the DNA is TGTGCCAGCAGCTTGGATAAGTTTGAAGCTTTCTTT. Residues: CASSLDKFEAFF.

The chain joins TRBV7-9 to TRBJ2-1, with D hard to call. Looked up from germline, CDR1 is SEHNR and CDR2 is FQNEAQ (reference sequence). This CDR3 contains 13 residues. Trimming pared 5 bases from V and 4 bases from J, leaving 9 bases between. CDR3: CASSPTEYNEQFF. Written as DNA, the CDR3 is TGTGCCAGCAGCCCCACAGAGTACAATGAGCAGTTCTTC.

This chain connects TRBV7-6 to TRBJ2-1, with TRBD2 identical over 14 bases. The CDR3 contains 16 residues. The V gene's germline CDR1 is SGHVS and CDR2 FNYEAQ. V trimming: 5 bases; J trimming: 7 bases; junction bases outside the gene matches: 7. CDR3 sequence: CASSQTSGRALNEQFF. Here the CDR3 DNA reads TGTGCCAGCAGCCAGACTAGCGGGAGGGCCCTAAATGAGCAGTTCTTC.

The chain couples TRBV27 to TRBJ1-6, with 12 positions matching TRBD1. Trimming at V came to 4 bases and at J to 4 bases, leaving 8 bases not matched to a gene. CDR1 and CDR2 from the germline V gene are MNHEY and SMNVEV (reference sequence). This CDR3 is built from 18 residues. DNA of the CDR3: TGTGCCAGCAGTTCCACCGGGACAGGGGGCTTGTATAATTCACCCCTCCACTTT. Translating gives CASSSTGTGGLYNSPLHF.

This rearrangement joins TRBV7-9 to TRBJ2-1; TRBD2 agrees at 9 bases. V gave up 1 base and J gave up 4 bases; unmatched junction bases: 5. The germline V gene has CDR1 SEHNR and CDR2 FQNEAQ (reference sequence). CDR3 length equals 16 residues. CDR3 in amino acids: CASSLGAGGPYNEQFF. As DNA, the CDR3 is TGTGCCAGCAGCTTAGGCGCGGGGGGGCCTTACAATGAGCAGTTCTTC.

This chain connects TRBV6-5 to TRBJ1-1, with D uncertain. Trimming pared 7 bases from V and 1 base from J, leaving 10 bases between. The germline V gene encodes CDR1 MNHEY and CDR2 SVGAGI. This CDR3 comprises 13 residues. This CDR3 reads CASTYAWNTEAFF. In DNA form, the CDR3 reads TGTGCCAGCACCTACGCCTGGAACACTGAAGCTTTCTTT.

This chain uses TRBV4-1 with TRBJ2-7, with D unclear. The CDR3 loop spans 15 amino acids. Germline-derived CDR1 and CDR2 are MGHRA and YSYEKL. Trimming cost V 2 bases and J 2 bases, with 13 bases left between them. CDR3 DNA: TGCGCCAGCAGCCAAACGCCTTGGGGTCCCTACGAGCAGTACTTC. It encodes CASSQTPWGPYEQYF.

The chain links TRBV6-5 to TRBJ1-2; D not certain. Germline V gene sequence: CDR1 MNHEY, CDR2 SVGAGI. V lost 4 bases, J lost 4 bases, and 13 bases lay in between. The CDR3 runs to 14 residues. CDR3 amino acids: CASSSTETIYGYTF. CDR3 nucleotide sequence: TGTGCCAGCAGTTCAACAGAAACCATCTATGGCTACACCTTC.

The rearrangement links TRBV6-1 to TRBJ1-2; TRBD1 is a possible D gene (6 bases). Germline CDR1 MNHNS, CDR2 SASEGT. V shed 3 bases and J shed 5 bases, with 16 bases lying between them. The CDR3 is 15 residues long. This CDR3 reads CASSEWGGGSYGYTF. The CDR3 bases are TGTGCCAGCAGTGAGTGGGGGGGCGGCAGTTATGGCTACACCTTC.

The chain uses TRBV11-2 and TRBJ2-3; D is uncertain. V lost 0 bases and J 2 bases, leaving 12 bases between the germline ends. The CDR3 has 16 amino acids. Germline V CDR1 and CDR2: SGHAT, FQNNGV. CDR3 in amino acids: CASSLDRRAYTDTQYF. For the CDR3, the DNA is TGTGCCAGCAGCTTAGACCGACGGGCTTACACAGATACGCAGTATTTT.

This CDR3 reads CASSEAVGASGTLYSYNEQFF. The DNA of the CDR3 is TGTGCCAGCAGTGAAGCCGTCGGGGCTAGCGGGACATTATACTCCTACAATGAGCAGTTCTTC. The V call is TRBV2, the J call TRBJ2-1; 9 nucleotides agree with TRBD2. Germline trimming cut 0 bases from V and 0 bases from J; bases unmatched to any gene: 15. There are 21 residues in the CDR3. Germline CDR1 is SNHLY and CDR2 is FYNNEI.

V usage is TRBV7-9 and J usage is TRBJ1-3; D call uncertain. The CDR3 is 14 amino acids. Per the germline V gene, CDR1 is SEHNR and CDR2 is FQNEAQ (reference sequence). The ends were cut back, 1 base at V and 4 bases at J, with 8 bases in the middle. CDR3 amino acids: CASSLGVPGNTIYF. The CDR3 region has the DNA TGTGCCAGCAGCTTAGGTGTCCCCGGAAACACCATATATTTT.

A single count supports this clone. This chain connects TRBV2 to TRBJ1-4; unclear D gene. The germline V gene encodes CDR1 SNHLY and CDR2 FYNNEI. There are 14 residues in the CDR3. The germline V and J ends were trimmed by 5 bases and 7 bases, with 14 bases remaining between them. The CDR3 DNA sequence: TGTGCCAGCAGTCCCAATTTTCGGGGTGAAAAACTGTTTTTT. Protein sequence: CASSPNFRGEKLFF.

The chain uses TRBV7-6 and TRBJ2-2; the D gene is possibly TRBD1 (6 bases). With 1 base removed from V and 0 bases from J, the gap between germline ends came to 24 bases. Germline V gene lookup returns CDR1 SGHVS and CDR2 FNYEAQ. This CDR3 is built from 21 residues. The CDR3 spells CASSLVQGTMYLPTNTGELFF. CDR3 in DNA: TGTGCCAGCAGCTTAGTCCAGGGGACGATGTATCTACCAACGAACACCGGGGAGCTGTTTTTT. The variable domain in full, with the rest retrieved from reference TRBV7-6 and TRBJ2-2, is GAGVSQSPRYKVTKRGQDVALRCDPISGHVSLYWYRQALGQGPEFLTYFNYEAQQDKSGLPNDRFSAERPEGSISTLTIQRTEQRDSAMYRCASSLVQGTMYLPTNTGELFFGEGSRLTVL.

This clone has a handful of counts. The J gene is TRBJ1-2, the V gene TRBV6-4; perhaps TRBD1 as D (5 bases). Per the germline V gene, CDR1 is MRHNA and CDR2 is SNTAGT. V was cut by 6 bases and J by 6 bases, with 14 bases left in between. CDR3 length: 13 residues. The CDR3 loop reads CASRGPGTHGYTF. In DNA, the CDR3 is TGTGCCAGCAGAGGTCCGGGGACCCATGGCTACACCTTC.

The chain links TRBV4-2 to TRBJ2-5, with TRBD2 identical over 11 bases. Germline V gene lookup returns CDR1 LGHNA and CDR2 YNFKEQ. The junction had 5 bases not matched to a gene; V was cut back by 0 bases and J by 5 bases. This CDR3 is built from 16 residues. CDR3 residues: CASSQEVAGGQETQYF. DNA of the CDR3: TGTGCCAGCAGCCAAGAGGTAGCGGGGGGGCAGGAGACCCAGTACTTC.

As to this clone: At one end, the junction sequence differs from germline, possibly due to a read error. The V gene is TRBV5-8, the J gene TRBJ2-3; D may be TRBD1 (5 bases). Per the germline V gene, CDR1 is SGHTS and CDR2 is YDEGEE. This CDR3 has 12 amino acids. Here the CDR3 DNA reads TGTGCCAGCAGCTTGGCCTTGTCAGAAGGGGTTTTT. It specifies CASSLALSEGVF.

The chain recombines TRBV5-6 with TRBJ2-5; maybe TRBD2 (5 bases). V was trimmed by 0 bases and J by 1 base, leaving 10 bases between them. This CDR3 comprises 15 residues. Germline CDR1 reads SGHDT; CDR2 reads YYEEEE. CDR3 residues: CASSLAGLIQETQYF. The CDR3 nucleotides are TGTGCCAGCAGCTTGGCCGGACTCATCCAAGAGACCCAGTACTTC. The entire variable domain, with the rest obtained from reference TRBV5-6 and TRBJ2-5, is as follows: DAGVTQSPTHLIKTRGQQVTLRCSPKSGHDTVSWYQQALGQGPQFIFQYYEEEERQRGNFPDRFSGHQFPNYSSELNVNALLLGDSALYLCASSLAGLIQETQYFGPGTRLLVL.